This TCR beta chain was recorded in a study of T cell repertoires in cytomegalovirus infection. TCRdb called the reads again in MiXCR, with one record for every CDR3 protein. The sample has approximately 150,000 distinct CDR3 sequences, 5.5% to 7% seen once; the top ten hold more than 15%. Germline CDR1 and CDR2: MGHRA and YSYEKL. This CDR3 region has 15 residues. V was clipped by 2 bases and J by 3 bases; unmatched bases: 4. The source is a human donor in good health (CMV status not recorded). Some clones in this sample may be carry-over from other donors' samples. Sequencing used PBMCs. V and J are TRBV4-1 and TRBJ2-4, with 7 nucleotides matching TRBD1. Here the CDR3 DNA reads TGCGCCAGCAGCCAACCAAGGGACAGCAAAAACATTCAGTACTTC. Translation gives CASSQPRDSKNIQYF.